This T cell receptor beta chain was retrieved from a study of T cell changes during pregnancy in multiple sclerosis (dated by TCRdb to between 2017 and 2020). Background for the entire study: In women with multiple sclerosis, the researchers looked at how the T cell repertoire shifted as pregnancy progressed.

Library generation was performed with the immunoSEQ multiplex PCR assay. TCRdb carries this immuneACCESS record with in-frame sequences only. Its versions omit some clonotypes, under half of them owing to an unresolved V gene in the studies checked, with the rest unexplained. This sample is represented by about 92,000 clones; approximately 94% of them were singletons. The ten largest clones take up around 2.3% of the sample. From V the trimming removes 8 bases and from J it removes 0 bases, while the gene matches leave 6 bases of the junction unaccounted for. CDR3 length: 15 amino acids, cysteine to phenylalanine. The retained sequence is limited to the CDR3, 45 bases, with the frame set at the first base. Per the germline V gene, MDHEN is the CDR1 and SYDVKM is the CDR2. Note on this clone: The antigen it recognizes is unknown. No base quality values were provided; no much bigger clone lies one nucleotide off.

This TCR came from a female donor with multiple sclerosis, enrolled in a pregnancy study. Here the sequenced sample was peripheral blood, taken in the third trimester of pregnancy. Recombination joined TRBV28 with TRBJ1-3, with 8 bases matching TRBD1. The sequence in DNA is TGTGCCAGCCAGGGGGCCCACCTCTCTGGAAACACCATATATTTT. This yields the protein CASQGAHLSGNTIYF.